Listed below are T cell receptor beta chains from one sample, sequenced in a study of cytomegalovirus exposure and HLA in healthy donors. Sequencing used immunoSEQ multiplex PCR; TCRdb keeps in-frame clones, though not all of them. This sample has fewer than 200,000 clones, with less than 80% found just once. Source material: PBMCs. All receptors come from a female donor in good health and CMV-seronegative. Each CDR3 is given without its conserved first and last residue. Each record gives: CDR3 protein, V gene, J gene.

CDR3aa: AWSGGGGTEAF
v_gene: TRBV30
j_gene: TRBJ1-1

CDR3aa: ASSAPGTGGGYT
v_gene: TRBV7-2
j_gene: TRBJ1-2

CDR3aa: ASRNIAGLARDSQY
v_gene: TRBV7-2
j_gene: TRBJ2-5

CDR3aa: ASSLDRRGETQY
v_gene: TRBV6-6
j_gene: TRBJ2-5

CDR3aa: ASSFPGQGANTEAF
v_gene: TRBV5-4
j_gene: TRBJ1-1

CDR3aa: ASRQGIETQY
v_gene: TRBV27
j_gene: TRBJ2-5

CDR3aa: ASRRDKNTEAF
v_gene: TRBV19
j_gene: TRBJ1-1

CDR3aa: ASTPPGTSKLTQY
v_gene: TRBV28
j_gene: TRBJ2-3

CDR3aa: ASSARTSGGVEQF
v_gene: TRBV6-1
j_gene: TRBJ2-1

CDR3aa: ASSLMRAIYSGNTIY
v_gene: TRBV11-2
j_gene: TRBJ1-3

CDR3aa: ASSYSNRANQPQH
v_gene: TRBV6-5
j_gene: TRBJ1-5

CDR3aa: ASSLDINYGYT
v_gene: TRBV6-1
j_gene: TRBJ1-2

CDR3aa: ASSIDRGAQETQY
v_gene: TRBV19
j_gene: TRBJ2-5

CDR3aa: ASSPSGLSYEQY
v_gene: TRBV28
j_gene: TRBJ2-7

CDR3aa: ASSRRQGARNTGELF
v_gene: TRBV28
j_gene: TRBJ2-2

CDR3aa: ASSWMGGGGYT
v_gene: TRBV7-2
j_gene: TRBJ1-2

CDR3aa: ASSDSMNYGYT
v_gene: TRBV4-3
j_gene: TRBJ1-2

CDR3aa: ASSTRDRGYGYT
v_gene: TRBV19
j_gene: TRBJ1-2

CDR3aa: ASSLDPPNYGEKLF
v_gene: TRBV5-1
j_gene: TRBJ1-4

CDR3aa: ASSFRGIHYGYT
v_gene: TRBV28
j_gene: TRBJ1-2

CDR3aa: ASGQGGTGELF
v_gene: TRBV6-1
j_gene: TRBJ2-2

CDR3aa: ASRKERGVSNEQY
v_gene: TRBV6-1
j_gene: TRBJ2-7

CDR3aa: ASSVTSGRAYEQF
v_gene: TRBV7-2
j_gene: TRBJ2-1

CDR3aa: ATSLGLAGVNEQF
v_gene: TRBV15
j_gene: TRBJ2-1

CDR3aa: ASSLSGKNTGELF
v_gene: TRBV5-1
j_gene: TRBJ2-2

CDR3aa: ASSLTSGTQETQY
v_gene: TRBV7-2
j_gene: TRBJ2-5

CDR3aa: ASSSTGTQETQY
v_gene: TRBV7-2
j_gene: TRBJ2-5

CDR3aa: ASSQQGLANYGYT
v_gene: TRBV4-2
j_gene: TRBJ1-2

CDR3aa: ASSERSGPAGGKRETQY
v_gene: TRBV19
j_gene: TRBJ2-5

CDR3aa: ASSYIAGGSEQF
v_gene: TRBV6-6
j_gene: TRBJ2-1

CDR3aa: ASSYRGQSYEQY
v_gene: TRBV6-5
j_gene: TRBJ2-7

CDR3aa: ASSYSDRGPYEQY
v_gene: TRBV6-5
j_gene: -

CDR3aa: ASSIEGTEAF
v_gene: TRBV18
j_gene: TRBJ1-1

CDR3aa: ASSVGHPYEQY
v_gene: TRBV21-1
j_gene: TRBJ2-7

CDR3aa: ASSYGAGGEI
v_gene: TRBV6-5
j_gene: TRBJ2-1

CDR3aa: ASSVTSQQGDNYGYT
v_gene: TRBV9
j_gene: TRBJ1-2

CDR3aa: ASSQDEGAPYEQY
v_gene: TRBV4-3
j_gene: -

CDR3aa: ASTYSENQPQH
v_gene: TRBV5-8
j_gene: TRBJ1-5

CDR3aa: ASSPPSYANTEAF
v_gene: TRBV7-9
j_gene: TRBJ1-1

CDR3aa: ASSRGLGYT
v_gene: TRBV6-5
j_gene: TRBJ1-2

CDR3aa: ASSLAELAGAGELF
v_gene: TRBV5-1
j_gene: TRBJ2-2

CDR3aa: ASRETGWNTEAF
v_gene: TRBV6-1
j_gene: TRBJ1-1

CDR3aa: ASSKSTTPGQGNEKLF
v_gene: TRBV21-1
j_gene: TRBJ1-4

CDR3aa: ASSVDSGGPTDTQY
v_gene: TRBV9
j_gene: TRBJ2-3

CDR3aa: ASSDSWLGVNEQF
v_gene: TRBV6-4
j_gene: TRBJ2-1

CDR3aa: ASSFMRTRNTGELF
v_gene: TRBV7-9
j_gene: TRBJ2-2

CDR3aa: ASSQFHQGDYGYT
v_gene: TRBV4-3
j_gene: TRBJ1-2

CDR3aa: ASSIGGVTGELF
v_gene: TRBV19
j_gene: TRBJ2-2

CDR3aa: ASSLPGLVEYEQY
v_gene: TRBV7-2
j_gene: TRBJ2-7

CDR3aa: ASSEVQHWRREAF
v_gene: TRBV6-1
j_gene: TRBJ1-1

CDR3aa: ASSLNSGPANTGELF
v_gene: TRBV7-2
j_gene: TRBJ2-2

CDR3aa: ASSLAVTGNTIY
v_gene: TRBV7-2
j_gene: TRBJ1-3

CDR3aa: AWKYGTGGFEAF
v_gene: TRBV30
j_gene: TRBJ1-1